A single sample is the source of the 16 T cell receptor beta chains below, sequenced in a study of blood T cell repertoires in COVID-19. Assay: immunoSEQ multiplex PCR; the TCRdb copy retains only in-frame clones and omits some. The sample includes about 200,000 clones, 86% of them seen just once. Specimen: peripheral blood. The receptors here all came from a young man who had recovered from COVID-19.

This clone was detected once. At one end the junction does not follow the germline gene, possibly because of a read error. The same CDR3 also results from other DNA sequences found in this sample. This chain links TRBV7-8 with TRBJ2-7; D is possibly TRBD2 (6 bases). Germline CDR1 SGHVS, CDR2 FQNEAQ. The CDR3 is 17 residues long. The CDR3 spells CASSLARWDSGAYEQYF. The CDR3 bases are TGTGCCAGCAGCTTAGCGAGATGGGACTCCGGGGCCTACGAGCAGTATTTC.

The rearrangement links TRBV9 to TRBJ2-1; no clear D. Between the trimmed V and J ends, which lost 3 bases and 4 bases, there was a span of 8 bases. The V gene's germline CDR1 is SGDLS and CDR2 YYNGEE. This CDR3 comprises 13 residues. The CDR3 nucleotides are TGTGCCAGCAGCGCGCTACTGTACAATGAGCAGTTCTTC. It encodes CASSALLYNEQFF.

The chain employs TRBV3-1 (or the pseudogene TRBV3-2) and TRBJ1-6, with 8 positions matching TRBD1. There are 15 residues in the CDR3. Germline CDR1 and CDR2: LGHDT and YNNKEL (reference sequence). V lost 3 bases and J lost 7; bases outside the gene matches: 5. CDR3: CASSQNRGNNSPLHF. Written as DNA, the CDR3 is TGTGCCAGCAGCCAGAACAGGGGGAACAATTCACCCCTCCACTTT.

The V call is TRBV11-2, the J call TRBJ1-3; maybe TRBD1 (5 bases). The CDR3 is made up of 13 amino acids. Germline V lookup: CDR1 SGHAT, CDR2 FQNNGV. Between the trimmed V and J ends, which lost 5 bases and 4 bases, there was a span of 9 bases. In nucleotides, the CDR3 is TGTGCCAGCAGCGAGGGACTGGGAAACACCATATATTTT. It encodes CASSEGLGNTIYF.

This chain links TRBV19 with TRBJ1-4, with D possibly matching TRBD1 (5 bases). Germline V gene data show CDR1 as LNHDA and CDR2 as SQIVND (reference sequence). Trimming removed 5 bases from V and 7 bases from J, with 14 bases in between. The CDR3 is made up of 14 amino acids. CDR3 in amino acids: CASSLGGGGEKLFF. CDR3 DNA sequence: TGTGCCAGTAGTCTCGGGGGGGGAGGTGAAAAACTGTTTTTT.

V usage is TRBV30 and J usage is TRBJ1-5; weak D call: TRBD1 (6 bases). Trimming cost V 1 base and J 5 bases, with 12 bases left between them. Germline V lookup: CDR1 GTSNPN, CDR2 SVGIG (reference sequence). The CDR3 extends over 14 amino acids. Here the CDR3 DNA reads TGTGCCTGGAGTGGCCCAGGGGTGGATCAGCCCCAGCATTTT. Amino acids: CAWSGPGVDQPQHF.

The genes are TRBV30 and TRBJ2-7; 9 nucleotides match TRBD1. The V gene end was trimmed by 4 bases and the J gene end by 3 bases; junction bases not matched to a gene: 10. The CDR3 consists of 15 residues. From germline, CDR1 is GTSNPN and CDR2 SVGIG (reference sequence). CDR3 in amino acids: CAWTLQTDRGYEQYF. CDR3 nucleotides: TGTGCCTGGACCCTCCAAACGGACAGGGGCTACGAGCAGTACTTC.

The genes are TRBV6-4 and TRBJ1-1; perhaps TRBD1 as D (5 bases). Trimming cost V 3 bases and J 2 bases, with 16 bases left between them. Germline CDR1 MRHNA, CDR2 SNTAGT. The CDR3 contains 16 residues. CDR3 nucleotide sequence: TGTGCCAGCAGTGAAGTTTTCGTGACAGCCAACACTGAAGCTTTCTTT. Translation gives CASSEVFVTANTEAFF.

The chain joins TRBV10-2 to TRBJ2-7, with D maybe TRBD2 (6 bases). V lost 4 bases and J lost 6, with 13 bases in between. Germline loops: CDR1 WSHSY, CDR2 SAAADI. The CDR3 has 13 amino acids. The CDR3 DNA sequence: TGCGCCAGCAGTGTTGGAGGGGAAGGCGAGCAGTACTTC. Amino acid sequence: CASSVGGEGEQYF.

V usage is TRBV19 and J usage is TRBJ1-2; tentative D call: TRBD1 (6 bases). The V gene's germline CDR1 is LNHDA and CDR2 SQIVND (reference sequence). V was clipped by 6 bases and J by 5 bases, with 19 bases between them. This CDR3 region has 15 residues. CDR3 in amino acids: CASRPNTGPLYGYTF. The CDR3 DNA reads TGTGCCAGTAGACCAAATACAGGGCCTTTATATGGCTACACCTTC.

The V gene is TRBV19, the J gene TRBJ1-4; D might be TRBD1 (6 bases). Trimming shortened V by 8 bases and J by 1 base, and 8 bases separated the two germline ends. Per germline, CDR1 LNHDA and CDR2 SQIVND (reference sequence). The CDR3 spans 13 residues. CDR3 coding DNA: TGTGCCAGTCGGGACATAACTAATGAAAAACTGTTTTTT. Translating gives CASRDITNEKLFF.

The V gene is TRBV5-4, the J gene TRBJ2-2; D is uncertain. Germline lookup yields CDR1 SGHNT and CDR2 YYREEE (reference sequence). Trimming removed 8 bases from V and 6 bases from J, with 8 bases in between. This CDR3 has 11 residues. The CDR3 is CASESSGELFF. In DNA, the CDR3 is TGTGCCAGTGAGTCATCCGGGGAGCTGTTTTTT.

This clone was recorded only once. The V gene is TRBV20-1, the J gene TRBJ1-1, with a possible D match to TRBD1 (5 bases). Germline CDR1 DFQATT, CDR2 SNEGSKA (reference sequence). This CDR3 is built from 13 residues. V lost 3 bases to trimming and J lost 5 bases, with 13 bases between them. The CDR3 here is CSASTIRGTEAFF. In DNA, the CDR3 is TGCAGTGCTAGTACCATCCGGGGGACTGAAGCTTTCTTT.

The rearrangement joins TRBV5-8 to TRBJ1-3; D is perhaps TRBD1 (5 bases). Deletions cut 3 bases from V and 4 bases from J, with 11 bases between. The CDR3 runs to 14 residues. Germline V lookup: CDR1 SGHTS, CDR2 YDEGEE. The CDR3 DNA is TGTGCCAGCAGCTGGGGGGACCTCGGAAACACCATATATTTT. Its translation: CASSWGDLGNTIYF.

J is TRBJ1-2 and V is TRBV28, with TRBD1 matching over 8 bases. V gave up 2 bases and J gave up 8 bases; unmatched junction bases: 13. There are 16 residues in the CDR3. CDR1 and CDR2 from the germline V gene are MDHEN and SYDVKM. CDR3 coding DNA: TGTGCCAGCAGTTTAGGAGGCAGGGGGCGAATCTGGGGCTACACCTTC. Protein: CASSLGGRGRIWGYTF.

The chain couples TRBV7-6 to TRBJ2-7; TRBD1 is a possible D gene (6 bases). V gave up 2 bases and J gave up 3 bases, with 20 bases separating them. The germline gives CDR1 SGHVS, CDR2 FNYEAQ. The CDR3 length is 17 residues. Here the CDR3 reads CASSLSFVETGCYEQYF. CDR3 coding DNA: TGTGCCAGCAGCTTAAGTTTTGTAGAGACAGGATGCTACGAGCAGTACTTC.